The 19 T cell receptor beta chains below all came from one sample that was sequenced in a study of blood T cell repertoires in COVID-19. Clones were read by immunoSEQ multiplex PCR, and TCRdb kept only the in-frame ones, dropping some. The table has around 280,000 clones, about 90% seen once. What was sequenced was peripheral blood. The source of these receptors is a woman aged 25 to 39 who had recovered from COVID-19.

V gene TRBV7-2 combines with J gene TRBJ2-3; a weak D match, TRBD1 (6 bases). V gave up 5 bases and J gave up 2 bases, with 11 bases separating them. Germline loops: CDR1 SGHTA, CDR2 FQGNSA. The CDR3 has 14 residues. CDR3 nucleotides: TGTGCCAGCAGCGTACAGGGTCCCACAGATACGCAGTATTTT. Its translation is CASSVQGPTDTQYF.

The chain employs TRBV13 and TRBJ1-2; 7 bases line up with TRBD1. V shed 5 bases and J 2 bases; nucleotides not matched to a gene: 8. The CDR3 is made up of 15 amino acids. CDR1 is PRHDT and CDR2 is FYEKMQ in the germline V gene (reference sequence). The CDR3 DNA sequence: TGTGCCAGCAGCGGACCACGGACAGGAAACTATGGCTACACCTTC. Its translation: CASSGPRTGNYGYTF.

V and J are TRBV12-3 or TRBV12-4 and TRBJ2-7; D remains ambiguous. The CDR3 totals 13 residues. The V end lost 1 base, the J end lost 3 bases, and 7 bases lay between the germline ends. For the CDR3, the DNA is TGTGCCAGCAGTTTAGACAGCTACTACGAGCAGTACTTC. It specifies CASSLDSYYEQYF.

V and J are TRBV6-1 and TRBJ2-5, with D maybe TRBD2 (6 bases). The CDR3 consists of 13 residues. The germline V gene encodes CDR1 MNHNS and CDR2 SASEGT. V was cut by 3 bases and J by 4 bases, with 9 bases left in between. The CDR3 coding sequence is TGTGCCAGCAGTGATGGGGAGGCAGAGACCCAGTACTTC. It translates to CASSDGEAETQYF.

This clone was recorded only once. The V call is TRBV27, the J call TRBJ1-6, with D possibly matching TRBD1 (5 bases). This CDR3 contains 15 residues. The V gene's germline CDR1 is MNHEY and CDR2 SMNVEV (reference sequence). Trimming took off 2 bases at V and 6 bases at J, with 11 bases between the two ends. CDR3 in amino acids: CASSLRGRLNSPLHF. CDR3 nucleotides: TGTGCCAGCAGTTTACGGGGGAGGCTTAATTCACCCCTCCACTTT.

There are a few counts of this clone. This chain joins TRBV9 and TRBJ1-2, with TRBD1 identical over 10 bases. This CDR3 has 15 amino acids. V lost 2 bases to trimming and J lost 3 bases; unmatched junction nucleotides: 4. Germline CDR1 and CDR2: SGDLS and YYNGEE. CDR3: CASSVGQGSDYGYTF. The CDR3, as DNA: TGTGCCAGCAGCGTGGGACAGGGGTCGGACTATGGCTACACCTTC.

CDR3 sequence reads: CASSSQGGSEQYF. Written as DNA, the CDR3 is TGTGCCAGCAGCTCCCAGGGCGGATCCGAGCAGTACTTC. This sequence joins TRBV7-2 and TRBJ2-7, with TRBD1 as a possible D gene (5 bases). The CDR3 loop spans 13 amino acids. Germline CDR1 reads SGHTA; CDR2 reads FQGNSA. The V and J ends lost 4 bases and 6 bases respectively, with 13 bases between them.

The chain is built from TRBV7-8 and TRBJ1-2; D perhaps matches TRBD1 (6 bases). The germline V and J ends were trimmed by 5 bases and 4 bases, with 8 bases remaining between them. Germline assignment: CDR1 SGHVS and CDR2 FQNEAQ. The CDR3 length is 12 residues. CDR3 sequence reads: CASSLQGYGYTF. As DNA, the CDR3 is TGTGCCAGCAGCCTACAGGGCTATGGCTACACCTTC.

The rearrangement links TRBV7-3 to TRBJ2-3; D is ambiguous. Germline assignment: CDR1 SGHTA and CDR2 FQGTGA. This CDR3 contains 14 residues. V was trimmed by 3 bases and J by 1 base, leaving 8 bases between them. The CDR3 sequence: CASSLERGTDTQYF. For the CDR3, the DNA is TGTGCCAGCAGCTTGGAGAGAGGCACAGATACGCAGTATTTT.

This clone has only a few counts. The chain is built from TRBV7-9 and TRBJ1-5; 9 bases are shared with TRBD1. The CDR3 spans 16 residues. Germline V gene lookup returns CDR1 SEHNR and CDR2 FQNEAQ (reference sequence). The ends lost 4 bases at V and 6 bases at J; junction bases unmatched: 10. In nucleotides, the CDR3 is TGTGCCAGCAGCTGGGTGGGGACAGGGCCGGCTCAGCCCCAGCATTTT. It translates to CASSWVGTGPAQPQHF.

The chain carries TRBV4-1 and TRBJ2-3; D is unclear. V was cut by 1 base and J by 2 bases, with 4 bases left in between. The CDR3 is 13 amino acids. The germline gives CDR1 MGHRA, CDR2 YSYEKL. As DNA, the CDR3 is TGCGCCAGCAGCCAAGCCAACACAGATACGCAGTATTTT. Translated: CASSQANTDTQYF.

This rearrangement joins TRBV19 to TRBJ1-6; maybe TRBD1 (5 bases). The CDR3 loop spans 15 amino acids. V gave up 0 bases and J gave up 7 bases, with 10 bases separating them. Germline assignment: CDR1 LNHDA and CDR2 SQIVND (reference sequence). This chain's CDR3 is CASSIDPGQNSPLHF. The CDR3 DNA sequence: TGTGCCAGTAGTATAGATCCCGGACAAAATTCACCCCTCCACTTT.

For the CDR3, the DNA is TGTGCCAGCAGTGAGTGGGGCAGGGGTAGCGAGACCCAGTACTTC. It specifies CASSEWGRGSETQYF. The chain joins TRBV2 to TRBJ2-5, with a possible D match to TRBD1 (6 bases). Looked up from germline, CDR1 is SNHLY and CDR2 is FYNNEI. This CDR3 comprises 15 residues. V lost 3 bases to trimming and J lost 5 bases, with 16 bases between them.

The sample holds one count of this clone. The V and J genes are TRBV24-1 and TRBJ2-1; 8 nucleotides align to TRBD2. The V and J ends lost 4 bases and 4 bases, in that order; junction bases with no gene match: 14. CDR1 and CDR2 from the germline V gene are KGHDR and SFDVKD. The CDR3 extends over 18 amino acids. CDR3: CATSDPDVGRGAYNEQFF. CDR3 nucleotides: TGTGCCACCAGTGACCCGGACGTGGGGCGGGGGGCGTACAATGAGCAGTTCTTC.

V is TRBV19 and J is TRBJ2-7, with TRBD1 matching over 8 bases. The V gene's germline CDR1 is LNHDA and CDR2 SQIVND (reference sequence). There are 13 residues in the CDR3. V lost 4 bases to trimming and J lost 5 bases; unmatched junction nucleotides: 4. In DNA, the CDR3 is TGTGCCAGTAGTACCACAGGGGGAGACGAGCAGTACTTC. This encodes CASSTTGGDEQYF.

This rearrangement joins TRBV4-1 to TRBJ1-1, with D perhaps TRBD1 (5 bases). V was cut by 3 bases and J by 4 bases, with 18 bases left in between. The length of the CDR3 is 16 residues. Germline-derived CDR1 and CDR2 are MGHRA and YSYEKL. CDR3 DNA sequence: TGCGCCAGCAGCCACGAATTCAGGGCTTCGAGCACTGAAGCTTTCTTT. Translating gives CASSHEFRASSTEAFF.

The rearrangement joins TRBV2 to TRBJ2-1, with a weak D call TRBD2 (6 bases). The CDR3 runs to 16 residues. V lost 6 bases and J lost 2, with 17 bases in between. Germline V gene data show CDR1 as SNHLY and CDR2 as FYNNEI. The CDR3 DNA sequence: TGTGCCAGCAGGGGTTCGGGACTCGGGACCTACAATGAGCAGTTCTTC. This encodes CASRGSGLGTYNEQFF.

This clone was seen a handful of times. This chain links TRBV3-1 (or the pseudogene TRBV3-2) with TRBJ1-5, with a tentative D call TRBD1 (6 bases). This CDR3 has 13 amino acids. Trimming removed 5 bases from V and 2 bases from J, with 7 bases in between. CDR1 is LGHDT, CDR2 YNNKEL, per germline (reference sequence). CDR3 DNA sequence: TGTGCCAGCAGCGAGGGGGGCAATCAGCCCCAGCATTTT. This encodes CASSEGGNQPQHF.

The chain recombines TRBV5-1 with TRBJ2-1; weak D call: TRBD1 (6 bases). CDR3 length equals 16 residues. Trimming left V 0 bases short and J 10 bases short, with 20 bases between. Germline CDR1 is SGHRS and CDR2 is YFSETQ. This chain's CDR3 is CASSLARGLGTPEQFF. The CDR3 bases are TGCGCCAGCAGCTTGGCCAGGGGATTAGGAACGCCCGAGCAGTTCTTC.